A selection of T cell receptor beta chains follows, all from one sample in a study of blood T cell repertoires in COVID-19. Profiling relied on immunoSEQ multiplex PCR, and the TCRdb table lists in-frame clones only, not all of them. Of 45,000 to 55,000 clones detected, 90% appear once; the ten largest clones hold about 3.4%. The sequencing input was peripheral blood. These receptors were obtained from a human donor in a cohort sampled during active COVID-19. CDR3s include the opening cysteine and the closing phenylalanine or tryptophan. The D gene is left open where the match is weak. Size values are once, few and many counts, or a class for expanded clones, and some rows have none.

clone_size: -; j_call: TRBJ2-5; d_call: TRBD2; v_call: TRBV9; cdr3_aa: CASSATSGRETQYF; cdr3_nt: TGTGCCAGCAGCGCCACTAGCGGGAGAGAGACCCAGTACTTC
clone_size: -; j_call: TRBJ1-3; d_call: TRBD1; v_call: TRBV27; cdr3_aa: CASSSPGGGGNTIYF; cdr3_nt: TGTGCCAGCAGTTCTCCAGGGGGCGGTGGAAACACCATATATTTT
clone_size: -; j_call: TRBJ2-1; d_call: TRBD2; v_call: TRBV6-5; cdr3_aa: CASGLAGPTYNEQFF; cdr3_nt: TGTGCCAGCGGACTAGCGGGCCCAACCTACAATGAGCAGTTCTTC
clone_size: -; j_call: TRBJ2-3; d_call: TRBD2; v_call: TRBV27; cdr3_aa: CASSFRGGTDTQYF; cdr3_nt: TGTGCCAGCAGTTTTCGGGGGGGCACAGATACGCAGTATTTT
clone_size: -; j_call: TRBJ2-7; d_call: -; v_call: TRBV27; cdr3_aa: CASSKGRASSTYEQYF; cdr3_nt: TGTGCCAGTAGTAAGGGCAGGGCTTCATCAACCTACGAGCAGTACTTC
clone_size: once; j_call: TRBJ2-7; d_call: TRBD2; v_call: TRBV13; cdr3_aa: CASSRIAGGTGLYYEQYF; cdr3_nt: TGTGCCAGCAGCAGGATAGCGGGAGGCACGGGACTTTACTACGAGCAGTACTTC
clone_size: -; j_call: TRBJ2-3; d_call: TRBD1; v_call: TRBV18; cdr3_aa: CASSPTPTGLSTDTQYF; cdr3_nt: TGTGCCAGCTCACCGACTCCGACAGGGCTAAGCACAGATACGCAGTATTTT
clone_size: -; j_call: TRBJ1-5; d_call: -; v_call: TRBV24-1; cdr3_aa: CATSEHTGLGNQPQHF; cdr3_nt: TGTGCCACCAGTGAACACACAGGGCTCGGCAATCAGCCCCAGCATTTT
clone_size: -; j_call: TRBJ2-3; d_call: TRBD2; v_call: TRBV4-1; cdr3_aa: CASSQFGGYPDTQYF; cdr3_nt: TGCGCCAGCAGCCAATTCGGGGGGTACCCAGATACGCAGTATTTT
clone_size: -; j_call: TRBJ2-5; d_call: -; v_call: TRBV6-5; cdr3_aa: CASRPTTDQETQYF; cdr3_nt: TGTGCCAGCAGACCTACGACAGACCAAGAGACCCAGTACTTC
clone_size: -; j_call: TRBJ2-7; d_call: TRBD2; v_call: TRBV7-6; cdr3_aa: CASSLVGTSGSYEQYF; cdr3_nt: TGTGCCAGCAGCTTAGTCGGGACTAGCGGGAGCTACGAGCAGTACTTC
clone_size: -; j_call: TRBJ2-1; d_call: -; v_call: TRBV3-1/TRBV3-2; cdr3_aa: CASSQGTGLYYNEQFF; cdr3_nt: TGTGCCAGCAGCCAAGGGACCGGACTATACTACAATGAGCAGTTCTTC
clone_size: -; j_call: TRBJ1-6; d_call: -; v_call: TRBV11-2; cdr3_aa: CASSQGYNSPLHF; cdr3_nt: TGTGCCAGCAGCCAGGGGTATAATTCACCCCTCCACTTT
clone_size: once; j_call: TRBJ2-7; d_call: TRBD2; v_call: TRBV6-6; cdr3_aa: CASSSRGGGQYF; cdr3_nt: TGTGCCAGCAGTTCGCGCGGGGGGGGGCAGTACTTC
clone_size: once; j_call: TRBJ2-3; d_call: TRBD2; v_call: TRBV10-3; cdr3_aa: CAISGLAGGPDTQYF; cdr3_nt: TGTGCCATCAGTGGCTTAGCGGGAGGGCCAGATACGCAGTATTTT
clone_size: -; j_call: TRBJ1-2; d_call: -; v_call: TRBV19; cdr3_aa: CASSLSDYGYTF; cdr3_nt: TGTGCCAGTAGTTTGTCCGACTATGGCTACACCTTC
clone_size: -; j_call: TRBJ2-1; d_call: TRBD2; v_call: TRBV7-6; cdr3_aa: CASSLRSSGVEQFF; cdr3_nt: TGTGCCAGCAGCTTAAGGTCTAGCGGGGTTGAGCAGTTCTTC
clone_size: -; j_call: TRBJ1-5; d_call: -; v_call: TRBV30; cdr3_aa: CAWSGKGGNNQPQHF; cdr3_nt: TGTGCCTGGAGTGGGAAAGGGGGAAACAATCAGCCCCAGCATTTT
clone_size: -; j_call: TRBJ2-1; d_call: TRBD2; v_call: TRBV6-5; cdr3_aa: CASSYSTAGGPNEQFF; cdr3_nt: TGTGCCAGCAGTTACTCGACAGCGGGAGGGCCCAATGAGCAGTTCTTC
clone_size: -; j_call: TRBJ1-2; d_call: TRBD1; v_call: TRBV5-1; cdr3_aa: CASSDRPGQGIDGYTF; cdr3_nt: TGCGCCAGCAGCGACAGACCGGGACAGGGGATCGATGGCTACACCTTC
clone_size: -; j_call: TRBJ2-7; d_call: TRBD2; v_call: TRBV5-8; cdr3_aa: CASTGGSGRRYEQYF; cdr3_nt: TGTGCCAGCACCGGAGGTAGCGGGAGACGATACGAGCAGTACTTC
clone_size: -; j_call: TRBJ1-2; d_call: TRBD1; v_call: TRBV27; cdr3_aa: CASSLRGQGRYGYTF; cdr3_nt: TGTGCCAGCAGTTTACGAGGACAGGGACGCTATGGCTACACCTTC